The clone carrying this TCR beta chain is a singleton in its sample. The antigen is not known. A much larger clone differs by one base, so this may be a read error. The CDR3 spans 13 residues. Germline loops: CDR1 SGHVS, CDR2 FQNEAQ. These data are taken from a study of molecular identifiers for immune sequencing clone quantification. Overall study results and limits: Over 97% of effector molecules, but under 1% in naive cells, were held by clones with more than 20 RNA copies.

Each library that profiled naive CD8 cells came from roughly 18,000 to 920,000 sorted cells with 10%, 30% or 50% RNA. Using a CD8+CD4-CCR7+CD45RA+ phenotype, naive CD8 T cells were sorted. TCRdb called the PCR reads again in MiXCR, with one record for every CDR3 protein. Of 490,000 or so distinct CDR3 sequences listed, 20% to 25% were seen once; the top ten hold about 0.8%. V is TRBV7-8 and J is TRBJ2-7; either TRBD1 or TRBD2 may fit D (5 bases each). The TCR originated in a human donor in good health. Some libraries in this study had Jurkat cell RNA spiked in. Sequencing input: naive CD8+ T cells from blood, with Jurkat cell RNA spiked in. Subset specified: FACS-sorted CD8+CD4-CCR7+CD45RA+ naive T cells. In DNA, the CDR3 is TGTGCCAGCAGCCCACAGGACTCCTACGAGCAGCACTTC. Translated, it gives CASSPQDSYEQHF.